A single sample gave rise to the 25 T cell receptor beta chains below, sequenced in a study of cytomegalovirus exposure and HLA in healthy donors. The PCR employed 60 Vbeta primers together with 13 Jbeta primers. The data were produced by immunoSEQ multiplex PCR, yet TCRdb's version contains in-frame clones alone and is incomplete. This sample has tens of thousands of clones, with about 76% found just once. Input material: PBMCs. The receptors shown here come from a male donor in good health and CMV-seropositive.

This chain's CDR3 is CASSVSGQGAWDTDTQYF. CDR3 DNA: TGTGCCAGCAGTGTTTCGGGACAGGGGGCATGGGACACAGATACGCAGTATTTT. The genes are TRBV6-1 and TRBJ2-3, with 12 bases that match TRBD1. The CDR3 is 18 amino acids. Germline V gives CDR1 MNHNS, CDR2 SASEGT. After removal of 4 bases from V and 2 bases from J, the junction contained 10 bases not matched to a gene.

The chain has TRBV10-1 and TRBJ2-1; 8 bases align to TRBD2. The ends lost 5 bases at V and 8 bases at J; junction bases unmatched: 2. The CDR3 has 12 residues. Germline V gene sequence: CDR1 WNHNN, CDR2 SYGVQD (reference sequence). The CDR3 loop reads CASSQAGDEQFF. CDR3 nucleotide sequence: TGCGCCAGCAGTCAAGCGGGAGATGAGCAGTTCTTC.

This chain links TRBV27 with TRBJ2-2, with 7 bases lining up with TRBD2. J lost 5 bases, V lost 4 bases, and 10 bases had no gene match. The CDR3 is made up of 16 amino acids. CDR1 MNHEY and CDR2 SMNVEV come from the germline V gene (reference sequence). The CDR3 reads CASSSPTGGKTGELFF. The CDR3 bases are TGTGCCAGCAGTTCGCCGACGGGGGGAAAAACCGGGGAGCTGTTTTTT.

The rearrangement links TRBV28 to TRBJ2-5; 8 bases are shared with TRBD1. The end of the DNA is better explained by TRBJ2-7, so the J call may be wrong. Germline V gene data show CDR1 as MDHEN and CDR2 as SYDVKM. The CDR3 consists of 15 residues. The CDR3 DNA reads as TGTGCCAGCACCCCGGGACAGGTTTCCTCCTACGAGCAGTACTTC. Its translation: CASTPGQVSSYEQYF.

The chain employs TRBV20-1 and TRBJ1-2, with 9 bases lining up with TRBD1. The CDR3 totals 11 residues. In germline, CDR1 is DFQATT, CDR2 SNEGSKA (reference sequence). V lost 7 bases to trimming and J lost 4 bases; unmatched junction nucleotides: 1. Here the CDR3 DNA reads TGCAGTGGGACAGGGGCCTATGGCTACACCTTC. It is translated as CSGTGAYGYTF.

The V and J genes are TRBV5-1 and TRBJ2-7, with D possibly TRBD2 on 5 matching bases. V was cut by 0 bases and J by 0 bases, with 10 bases left in between. CDR1 SGHRS and CDR2 YFSETQ come from the germline V gene. This CDR3 region has 15 residues. CDR3 residues: CASSLAGFDSYEQYF. DNA of the CDR3: TGCGCCAGCAGCTTGGCGGGATTCGACTCCTACGAGCAGTACTTC.

This chain links TRBV2 with TRBJ1-5, with a weak D call TRBD1 (5 bases). Looked up from germline, CDR1 is SNHLY and CDR2 is FYNNEI. Trimming stripped 6 bases from V and 6 bases from J, with 18 bases between. The CDR3 runs 15 residues. The CDR3 is CASSVGGGSGQPQHF. CDR3 nucleotide sequence: TGTGCCAGCAGCGTTGGGGGGGGGTCCGGTCAGCCCCAGCATTTT. Full variable domain (remainder filled in from reference TRBV2 and TRBJ1-5): EPEVTQTPSHQVTQMGQEVILRCVPISNHLYFYWYRQILGQKVEFLVSFYNNEISEKSEIFDDQFSVERPDGSNFTLKIRSTKLEDSAMYFCASSVGGGSGQPQHFGDGTRLSIL.

This chain connects TRBV2 to TRBJ2-1; D might be TRBD1 (5 bases). The length of the CDR3 is 13 residues. Trimming took 3 bases from V and 8 from J, leaving 11 bases between them. Germline V lookup: CDR1 SNHLY, CDR2 FYNNEI. The CDR3 loop reads CASSDWVGDEQFF. The CDR3 nucleotides are TGTGCCAGCAGTGACTGGGTAGGGGATGAGCAGTTCTTC.

The chain uses TRBV5-1 and TRBJ2-7; TRBD2 might be the D (6 bases). Germline V gives CDR1 SGHRS, CDR2 YFSETQ. The CDR3 length is 14 residues. The ends were cut back, 0 bases at V and 3 bases at J, with 10 bases in the middle. The CDR3 sequence: CASSLGGVSYEQYF. Here the CDR3 DNA reads TGCGCCAGCAGCTTGGGCGGGGTCAGCTACGAGCAGTACTTC.

The chain recombines TRBV14 with TRBJ1-1; D is possibly TRBD1 (5 bases). The V gene lost 6 bases and the J gene lost 4 bases, with 12 bases spanning the gap. Germline V gene sequence: CDR1 SGHDN, CDR2 FVKESK. CDR3 length: 13 residues. The CDR3 is CASSRWGGTEAFF. The CDR3 DNA is TGTGCCAGCAGTCGGTGGGGGGGCACTGAAGCTTTCTTT.

This clone was seen only once. The chain recombines TRBV19 with TRBJ2-2; 10 bases are a match to TRBD2. This CDR3 has 14 residues. V trimming: 6 bases; J trimming: 4 bases; junction bases outside the gene matches: 2. CDR1 and CDR2 from the germline V gene are LNHDA and SQIVND (reference sequence). CDR3 loop: CASSRLAGTGELFF. DNA for the CDR3: TGTGCCAGTAGCCGACTAGCGGGCACCGGGGAGCTGTTTTTT.

This clone has a single count. The chain joins TRBV5-6 to TRBJ2-7; TRBD2 might be the D (5 bases). The CDR3 totals 14 residues. Trimming shortened V by 4 bases and J by 2 bases, and 13 bases separated the two germline ends. Germline V gene lookup returns CDR1 SGHDT and CDR2 YYEEEE. The CDR3 region is CASSGSGSPYEQYF. The CDR3 bases are TGTGCCAGCAGCGGGTCGGGATCCCCCTACGAGCAGTACTTC.

V usage is TRBV9 and J usage is TRBJ1-6; D is possibly TRBD1 (6 bases). The CDR3 consists of 15 residues. Trimming cost V 5 bases and J 11 bases, with 20 bases left between them. Looked up from germline, CDR1 is SGDLS and CDR2 is YYNGEE. CDR3 protein: CASSSDRTSNPPLHF. In DNA form, the CDR3 reads TGTGCCAGCAGTTCCGACAGGACCTCAAATCCACCCCTCCACTTT.

This rearrangement joins TRBV6-5 to TRBJ2-7, with 7 bases lining up with TRBD1. J lost 2 bases, V lost 0 bases, and 7 bases had no gene match. The CDR3 extends over 16 amino acids. Germline loops: CDR1 MNHEY, CDR2 SVGAGI. The CDR3 loop is CASSYSGRDSPYEQYF. The CDR3 DNA sequence: TGTGCCAGCAGTTACTCGGGCCGGGACAGCCCCTACGAGCAGTACTTC.

The V gene is TRBV7-9, the J gene TRBJ2-1; perhaps TRBD2 as D (5 bases). The V gene lost 5 bases and the J gene lost 0 bases, with 14 bases spanning the gap. Germline V gene sequence: CDR1 SEHNR, CDR2 FQNEAQ (reference sequence). The CDR3 has 16 residues. As DNA, the CDR3 is TGTGCCAGCAGCGGGAGAGACCGGAGCTCCTACAATGAGCAGTTCTTC. The encoded protein is CASSGRDRSSYNEQFF.

This clone came up once. This chain uses TRBV6-1 with TRBJ2-7; perhaps TRBD2 as D (7 bases). V lost 5 bases to trimming and J lost 5 bases, with 19 bases between them. The V gene's germline CDR1 is MNHNS and CDR2 SASEGT. The CDR3 runs 15 residues. The CDR3 spells CASSLGGGGRNEQYF. CDR3 DNA: TGTGCCAGCAGTTTGGGCGGGGGCGGTCGGAACGAGCAGTACTTC.

J is TRBJ2-1 and V is TRBV9; 7 bases are a match to TRBD2. V dropped 4 bases and J dropped 1; count of bases not matched to a gene: 2. Per germline, CDR1 SGDLS and CDR2 YYNGEE. This CDR3 contains 14 residues. CDR3 region: CASSPGGSYNEQFF. The CDR3 nucleotides read TGTGCCAGCAGCCCGGGGGGATCCTACAATGAGCAGTTCTTC.

The chain recombines TRBV10-3 with TRBJ1-2; TRBD1 matches 7 bases. Trimming took 3 bases from V and 11 from J; bases not matched to a gene: 12. Germline V gene sequence: CDR1 ENHRY, CDR2 SYGVKD. CDR3 length: 14 amino acids. CDR3 nucleotide sequence: TGTGCCATCAGTGATTTGACAGGGTTGGCGGGGTACACCTTC. It encodes CAISDLTGLAGYTF.

In DNA form, the CDR3 reads TGTGCCAGCAGCGGGGGACAGGGGATAAATCAGCCCCAGCATTTT. Protein: CASSGGQGINQPQHF. The V call is TRBV7-9, the J call TRBJ1-5, with 10 bases lining up with TRBD1. Per the germline V gene, CDR1 is SEHNR and CDR2 is FQNEAQ (reference sequence). V lost 5 bases, J lost 4 bases, and 5 bases stayed unmatched. The CDR3 is made up of 15 amino acids.

The chain combines TRBV4-2 with TRBJ1-5; TRBD1 aligns across 9 bases. CDR1 is LGHNA and CDR2 is YNFKEQ in the germline V gene. This CDR3 is 15 amino acids long. J lost 4 bases, V lost 0 bases, and 1 base had no gene match. CDR3 sequence (DNA): TGTGCCAGCAGCCAAGAGGGGACAGGGAATCAGCCCCAGCATTTT. It yields the protein CASSQEGTGNQPQHF.

This clone was seen once. This chain uses TRBV7-2 with TRBJ2-1, with 10 bases aligning to TRBD1. The trim removed 4 bases at V and 4 bases at J, leaving 4 bases unmatched. CDR1 is SGHTA and CDR2 is FQGNSA in the germline V gene. The CDR3 loop spans 15 amino acids. CDR3: CASSSGQGLYNEQFF. CDR3 DNA: TGTGCCAGCAGCTCGGGACAGGGGCTATACAATGAGCAGTTCTTC.

The chain uses TRBV19 and TRBJ1-1; 7 bases fit TRBD1. Germline loops: CDR1 LNHDA, CDR2 SQIVND (reference sequence). The ends lost 8 bases at V and 5 bases at J; junction bases unmatched: 11. The CDR3 length is 14 residues. The CDR3 DNA sequence: TGTGCCAGTCGAATAACAGGGGAGGTTACTGAAGCTTTCTTT. It yields the protein CASRITGEVTEAFF.

The CDR3 DNA sequence: TGTGCCTGGGACAGGGGAGGGGCTGAAGCTTTCTTT. It codes for CAWDRGGAEAFF. The rearrangement links TRBV30 to TRBJ1-1; 8 bases agree with TRBD1. The CDR3 runs to 12 residues. Germline trimming cut 5 bases from V and 6 bases from J; bases unmatched to any gene: 5. CDR1 and CDR2 from the germline V gene are GTSNPN and SVGIG (reference sequence).

This clone was detected a few times. The rearrangement links TRBV5-1 to TRBJ2-2, with D possibly matching TRBD1 (5 bases). V was clipped by 2 bases and J by 4 bases, with 12 bases between them. CDR1 SGHRS and CDR2 YFSETQ come from the germline V gene. The CDR3 is made up of 15 amino acids. CDR3 loop: CASSLQDTTTGELFF. CDR3 sequence (DNA): TGCGCCAGCAGCTTACAGGACACAACCACCGGGGAGCTGTTTTTT.

This clone was observed a single time. V and J are TRBV5-1 and TRBJ2-3; a weak D match, TRBD2 (5 bases). Germline V gene sequence: CDR1 SGHRS, CDR2 YFSETQ. The CDR3 is 15 residues long. V lost 0 bases to trimming and J lost 8 bases, with 16 bases between them. The CDR3 loop reads CASSLASGNVATQYF. CDR3 coding DNA: TGCGCCAGCAGCTTGGCCTCGGGGAATGTTGCTACGCAGTATTTT.